A selection of T cell receptor beta chains follows, all from one sample in a study of low-dose radiotherapy and immunotherapy resistance in tumors. TCRdb re-called the reads with MiXCR, one entry per CDR3 protein. There are 85,000 to 95,000 distinct CDR3 sequences in the sample; more than 7.5% occur only once, and around 0.93% lies in the top ten. The sample consisted of PBMCs, taken before treatment. The source of these receptors is a male donor with prostate cancer. The CDR3 runs from the conserved cysteine through the conserved F or W. The D gene is left open where the match is weak. Clone size, where shown, is once, few, many, or a class for clones that have expanded.

abundance: many
v_gene: TRBV9
j_gene: TRBJ2-5
d_gene: TRBD2
CDR3aa: CASSGGLAKETQYF
CDR3nt: TGTGCCAGCAGCGGGGGACTAGCGAAAGAGACCCAGTACTTC

abundance: many
v_gene: TRBV7-6
j_gene: TRBJ2-1
d_gene: -
CDR3aa: CASSLDLANEQFF
CDR3nt: TGTGCCAGCAGCTTAGACCTAGCGAATGAGCAGTTCTTC

abundance: many
v_gene: TRBV7-3
j_gene: TRBJ2-1
d_gene: -
CDR3aa: CASSLIAGMHEQFF
CDR3nt: TGTGCCAGCAGCTTAATCGCAGGGATGCATGAGCAGTTCTTC

abundance: once
v_gene: TRBV25-1
j_gene: TRBJ2-1
d_gene: -
CDR3aa: CASSLRAQGGKEQFF
CDR3nt: TGTGCCAGCAGCTTGCGGGCCCAGGGTGGCAAGGAGCAGTTCTTC

abundance: many
v_gene: TRBV27
j_gene: TRBJ2-6
d_gene: TRBD1
CDR3aa: CASSLTGGAVGANVLTF
CDR3nt: TGTGCCAGCAGCCTGACAGGGGGCGCGGTCGGGGCCAACGTCCTGACTTTC

abundance: many
v_gene: TRBV20-1
j_gene: TRBJ2-7
d_gene: -
CDR3aa: CSARGPSDYSYEQYF
CDR3nt: TGCAGTGCTAGAGGGCCGTCTGACTACTCCTACGAGCAGTACTTC

abundance: -
v_gene: TRBV28
j_gene: TRBJ2-1
d_gene: -
CDR3aa: CASSVASVEFF
CDR3nt: TGTGCCAGCAGTGTGGCTAGCGTAGAGTTCTTC

abundance: many
v_gene: TRBV7-3
j_gene: TRBJ2-3
d_gene: TRBD2
CDR3aa: CASSLAGGHTDTQYF
CDR3nt: TGTGCCAGCAGCTTAGCGGGAGGGCATACAGATACGCAGTATTTT

abundance: many
v_gene: TRBV9
j_gene: TRBJ1-5
d_gene: TRBD1
CDR3aa: CASSPTTGENQPQHF
CDR3nt: TGTGCCAGCAGCCCCACGACAGGGGAGAACCAGCCCCAGCATTTT

abundance: -
v_gene: TRBV5-1
j_gene: TRBJ2-2
d_gene: -
CDR3aa: CASSVRQENTGELFF
CDR3nt: TGCGCCAGCAGCGTTCGACAGGAGAACACCGGGGAGCTGTTTTTT

abundance: many
v_gene: TRBV27
j_gene: TRBJ2-3
d_gene: TRBD2
CDR3aa: CASSLSGLAGDTQYF
CDR3nt: TGTGCCAGCAGTTTATCGGGCCTAGCGGGAGATACGCAGTATTTT

abundance: many
v_gene: TRBV19
j_gene: TRBJ1-1
d_gene: TRBD1
CDR3aa: CASSIIPRQGVNTEAFF
CDR3nt: TGTGCCAGTAGTATAATACCTAGACAGGGTGTGAACACTGAAGCTTTCTTT

abundance: many
v_gene: TRBV5-1
j_gene: TRBJ1-3
d_gene: TRBD1
CDR3aa: CASSTGQATSGNTIYF
CDR3nt: TGCGCCAGCAGCACCGGACAGGCTACCTCTGGAAACACCATATATTTT

abundance: many
v_gene: TRBV6-6
j_gene: TRBJ1-2
d_gene: -
CDR3aa: CASSYTNNPEHYGYTF
CDR3nt: TGTGCCAGCAGTTACACGAATAATCCAGAGCACTATGGCTACACCTTC

abundance: -
v_gene: TRBV11-2
j_gene: TRBJ2-7
d_gene: TRBD2
CDR3aa: CASNTLTSGGYEQYF
CDR3nt: TGTGCCAGCAACACCCTAACTAGCGGGGGGTACGAGCAGTACTTC

abundance: many
v_gene: TRBV6-6
j_gene: TRBJ2-7
d_gene: -
CDR3aa: CASNAPSSYEQYF
CDR3nt: TGTGCCAGCAACGCGCCAAGCTCCTACGAGCAGTACTTC

abundance: many
v_gene: TRBV11-2
j_gene: TRBJ1-2
d_gene: TRBD1
CDR3aa: CASSQNSQTGGVGYTF
CDR3nt: TGTGCCAGCAGCCAAAACTCCCAAACAGGGGGGGTTGGCTACACCTTC

abundance: many
v_gene: TRBV3-1
j_gene: TRBJ2-7
d_gene: TRBD2
CDR3aa: CASRSGRSEQYF
CDR3nt: TGTGCCAGCAGGAGCGGGAGAAGCGAGCAGTACTTC

abundance: many
v_gene: TRBV10-3
j_gene: TRBJ2-6
d_gene: -
CDR3aa: CAISESDGANVLTF
CDR3nt: TGTGCCATCAGTGAGTCTGACGGGGCCAACGTCCTGACTTTC

abundance: many
v_gene: TRBV27
j_gene: TRBJ2-3
d_gene: -
CDR3aa: CASSLLGYRDTQYF
CDR3nt: TGTGCCAGCAGTTTATTAGGCTACCGAGATACGCAGTATTTT

abundance: few
v_gene: TRBV14
j_gene: TRBJ2-1
d_gene: TRBD2
CDR3aa: CASSHGTIEQFF
CDR3nt: TGTGCCAGCAGCCACGGGACTATTGAGCAGTTCTTC

abundance: many
v_gene: TRBV7-2
j_gene: TRBJ1-1
d_gene: TRBD1
CDR3aa: CASSQTGGWGLEAFF
CDR3nt: TGTGCCAGCAGCCAGACAGGGGGTTGGGGGCTTGAAGCTTTCTTT

abundance: many
v_gene: TRBV2
j_gene: TRBJ2-1
d_gene: -
CDR3aa: CASSNYREQFF
CDR3nt: TGTGCCAGCAGCAACTACCGGGAGCAGTTCTTC

abundance: many
v_gene: TRBV18
j_gene: TRBJ1-1
d_gene: -
CDR3aa: CASSPGGAVTEAFF
CDR3nt: TGTGCCAGCTCACCGGGGGGGGCGGTCACTGAAGCTTTCTTT

abundance: many
v_gene: TRBV19
j_gene: TRBJ2-2
d_gene: -
CDR3aa: CASSIQNTGELFF
CDR3nt: TGTGCCAGTAGTATTCAGAACACCGGGGAGCTGTTTTTT

abundance: many
v_gene: TRBV28
j_gene: TRBJ2-7
d_gene: -
CDR3aa: CASSFRTESYEQYF
CDR3nt: TGTGCCAGCAGTTTTCGGACAGAGTCCTACGAGCAGTACTTC

abundance: many
v_gene: TRBV10-3
j_gene: TRBJ1-1
d_gene: TRBD1
CDR3aa: CAISDPTGEKNTEAFF
CDR3nt: TGTGCCATCAGTGATCCGACAGGGGAGAAGAACACTGAAGCTTTCTTT